Listed below are T cell receptor beta chains from one sample, sequenced in a study of T cell responses to AZD1222 COVID-19 vaccine. Sequenced by immunoSEQ multiplex PCR; TCRdb stores in-frame clones only, minus some. This sample carries 150,000 to 200,000 clones, approximately 90% of them seen once, and the ten largest clones take about 1.6%. The starting material was peripheral blood, obtained on day 0 of AZD1222 vaccination. The receptors come from an adult in good health. CDR3s include the opening cysteine and the closing phenylalanine or tryptophan. The D gene is left open where the match is weak. A clone size is listed for some rows: how often the clone was seen (once, few, many), or a class if it is expanded.

NA	TRBJ2-1	NA	TRBV9	CASSVEVRGNEQFF	TGTGCCAGCAGCGTAGAGGTCAGGGGAAATGAGCAGTTCTTC
NA	TRBJ1-2	few	TRBV6-1	CASSEAVGGYGYTF	TGTGCCAGCAGTGAAGCGGTTGGAGGCTATGGCTACACCTTC
NA	TRBJ2-1	NA	TRBV5-5	CASSPGFRRNEQFF	TGTGCCAGCAGCCCCGGGTTTCGAAGGAATGAGCAGTTCTTC
NA	TRBJ1-1	NA	TRBV5-1	CASSLVGTVNTEAFF	TGCGCCAGCAGCTTGGTAGGGACGGTGAACACTGAAGCTTTCTTT
NA	TRBJ1-1	NA	TRBV28	CASSSAGTERGEAFF	TGTGCCAGCAGTTCAGCCGGGACGGAAAGGGGTGAAGCTTTCTTT
NA	TRBJ2-3	few	TRBV28	CASNTVDTQYF	TGTGCCAGCAATACGGTGGATACGCAGTATTTT
TRBD1	TRBJ1-2	NA	TRBV18	CASSPRTGEGYTF	TGTGCCAGCTCACCACGGACAGGGGAGGGCTACACCTTC
TRBD1	TRBJ2-7	NA	TRBV5-4	CASSLGKGATGEQYF	TGTGCCAGCAGCTTGGGGAAGGGGGCGACGGGGGAGCAGTACTTC
TRBD2	TRBJ2-5	NA	TRBV24-1	CATSGPGLAGLETQYF	TGTGCCACCAGTGGACCGGGACTAGCGGGGTTGGAGACCCAGTACTTC
TRBD2	TRBJ2-1	NA	TRBV5-1	CASSRELRGKTYNEQFF	TGCGCCAGCAGCAGAGAACTGCGGGGGAAGACCTACAATGAGCAGTTCTTC
NA	TRBJ1-2	few	TRBV19	CASSNRANGGYTF	TGTGCCAGTAGTAACAGGGCGAATGGTGGCTACACCTTC
NA	TRBJ2-7	NA	TRBV5-6	CASSLAYEQYF	TGTGCCAGCAGCTTAGCCTACGAGCAGTACTTC
NA	TRBJ1-1	once	TRBV11-3	CASRGGKGYTEAFF	TGTGCCAGCAGAGGGGGGAAGGGGTACACTGAAGCTTTCTTT
NA	TRBJ1-2	NA	TRBV18	CASSPGGLLNYGYTF	TGTGCCAGCTCACCCGGTGGGTTACTTAACTATGGCTACACCTTC
NA	TRBJ1-2	NA	TRBV12-3/TRBV12-4	CASSFDLYGYTF	TGTGCCAGCAGTTTCGACCTGTATGGCTACACCTTC
NA	TRBJ1-1	NA	TRBV18	CASSPLEGEAFF	TGTGCCAGCTCACCATTAGAGGGTGAAGCTTTCTTT
NA	TRBJ2-3	NA	TRBV3-1/TRBV3-2	CASSPQGDTQYF	TGTGCCAGCAGCCCCCAGGGGGATACGCAGTATTTT
TRBD1	TRBJ2-2	NA	TRBV19	CASSMGTGGIHTGELFF	TGTGCCAGTAGTATGGGGACAGGGGGCATACACACCGGGGAGCTGTTTTTT
TRBD1	TRBJ1-1	NA	TRBV5-1	CASMVGTANTEAFF	TGCGCCAGCATGGTCGGGACAGCGAACACTGAAGCTTTCTTT
NA	TRBJ1-2	NA	TRBV7-3	CASSPLLWTGYTF	TGTGCCAGCAGCCCCTTACTTTGGACTGGCTACACCTTC
NA	TRBJ1-2	NA	TRBV4-1	CASSQELSQGYYGYTF	TGCGCCAGCAGCCAAGAGCTATCTCAGGGATACTATGGCTACACCTTC
NA	TRBJ1-5	NA	TRBV12-3/TRBV12-4	CASSSPPQPQHF	TGTGCCAGCAGTTCCCCCCCGCAGCCCCAGCATTTT
TRBD1	TRBJ1-2	NA	TRBV9	CASSVGTVLNYGYTF	TGTGCCAGCAGCGTTGGGACAGTGCTAAACTATGGCTACACCTTC
NA	TRBJ1-2	NA	TRBV9	CASSVVGYGYTF	TGTGCCAGCAGCGTAGTCGGATATGGCTACACCTTC
NA	TRBJ1-5	NA	TRBV5-6	CASSLEVRRRQPQHF	TGTGCCAGCAGCTTGGAGGTCAGGCGAAGGCAGCCCCAGCATTTT
TRBD1	TRBJ1-5	NA	TRBV2	CASSSRDRGQPQHF	TGTGCCAGCAGTTCCCGGGACAGGGGCCAGCCCCAGCATTTT
NA	TRBJ2-3	NA	TRBV2	CASIHRASGDTQYF	TGTGCCAGCATCCACCGGGCCTCGGGGGATACGCAGTATTTT
NA	TRBJ1-6	NA	TRBV28	CASSLTEGSPLHF	TGTGCCAGCAGTTTAACAGAGGGTTCACCCCTCCACTTT
NA	TRBJ2-3	NA	TRBV3-1/TRBV3-2	CASSQDQATSYTQYF	TGTGCCAGCAGCCAAGATCAGGCTACCTCCTATACGCAGTATTTT
NA	TRBJ1-4	NA	TRBV12-5	CASGLAPSVGRTNEKLFF	TGTGCTAGTGGTTTGGCCCCTTCGGTCGGGCGTACTAATGAAAAACTGTTTTTT
NA	TRBJ2-2	NA	TRBV7-9	CASSLGDMELFF	TGTGCCAGCAGCTTAGGAGATATGGAGCTGTTTTTT
TRBD1	TRBJ1-4	NA	TRBV3-1/TRBV3-2	CASSRMGQDLFF	TGTGCCAGCAGCCGAATGGGACAGGACCTGTTTTTT
NA	TRBJ1-4	NA	TRBV7-8	CASSPTPGLNEKLFF	TGTGCCAGCAGCCCCACGCCGGGACTTAATGAAAAACTGTTTTTT
TRBD1	TRBJ1-2	NA	TRBV10-3	CAISGVGTALGYGYTF	TGTGCCATCAGTGGTGTCGGGACAGCATTGGGCTATGGCTACACCTTC
TRBD1	TRBJ1-5	NA	TRBV7-9	CASERQGGNQPQHF	TGTGCCAGCGAACGTCAGGGGGGAAATCAGCCCCAGCATTTT
TRBD2	TRBJ2-3	NA	TRBV11-3	CASSRTSGGASLTDTQYF	TGTGCCAGCAGCCGGACTAGCGGGGGGGCCTCCTTGACAGATACGCAGTATTTT
TRBD1	TRBJ2-2	NA	TRBV7-8	CASSLGQGEGTGELFF	TGTGCCAGCAGCTTAGGACAGGGGGAGGGTACCGGGGAGCTGTTTTTT
NA	TRBJ1-1	NA	TRBV20-1	CSASKIEAFF	TGCAGTGCTAGCAAGATTGAAGCTTTCTTT
TRBD1	TRBJ1-1	few	TRBV6-1	CASSEPTRTGRGNEAFF	TGTGCCAGCAGTGAACCGACAAGGACAGGGCGAGGGAATGAAGCTTTCTTT
NA	TRBJ2-6	NA	TRBV9	CASSLAPGANVLTF	TGTGCCAGCAGCCTCGCACCTGGGGCCAACGTCCTGACTTTC
NA	TRBJ2-7	NA	TRBV28	CASSLGAYEQYF	TGTGCCAGCAGTTTGGGAGCTTACGAGCAGTACTTC
NA	TRBJ1-5	NA	TRBV5-5	CASSLGRPDQPQHF	TGTGCCAGCAGCCTCGGCAGGCCTGATCAGCCCCAGCATTTT
TRBD1	TRBJ1-2	once	TRBV28	CASSLPRQGVYGYTF	TGTGCCAGCAGTCTTCCTCGACAGGGCGTCTATGGCTACACCTTC
NA	TRBJ2-5	NA	TRBV6-5	CASSYQVPGTPSPQYF	TGTGCCAGCAGTTATCAAGTCCCGGGGACGCCGAGTCCCCAGTACTTC
TRBD2	TRBJ2-3	NA	TRBV5-1	CASSWWPLAGGSTDTQYF	TGCGCCAGCAGCTGGTGGCCTCTAGCGGGGGGGAGCACAGATACGCAGTATTTT
TRBD1	TRBJ1-2	NA	TRBV6-5	CASSQTGAAPSYTF	TGTGCCAGCAGTCAGACAGGGGCCGCGCCCAGCTACACCTTC
NA	TRBJ2-5	NA	TRBV28	CASSFYPGNREEETQYF	TGTGCCAGCAGTTTTTACCCCGGGAACAGGGAGGAGGAGACCCAGTACTTC
NA	TRBJ1-5	NA	TRBV6-4	CASSRPQPQHF	TGTGCCAGCAGTCGTCCTCAGCCCCAGCATTTT
NA	TRBJ2-5	NA	TRBV30	CAWSLETQYF	TGTGCCTGGTCTCTAGAGACCCAGTACTTC
NA	TRBJ2-1	NA	TRBV4-1	CASSNIVPQVNEQFF	TGCGCCAGCAGTAACATCGTACCCCAGGTCAATGAGCAGTTCTTC
TRBD1	TRBJ2-2	NA	TRBV9	CASSSLTGLRELFF	TGTGCCAGCAGCTCGCTGACAGGGTTAAGGGAGCTGTTTTTT
NA	TRBJ1-1	NA	TRBV28	CASSLSFQGEAFF	TGTGCCAGCAGTTTATCCTTTCAGGGAGAAGCTTTCTTT
NA	TRBJ1-2	NA	TRBV21-1	CASCVQGGNGYTF	TGTGCCAGCTGCGTACAGGGTGGTAATGGCTACACCTTC
NA	TRBJ1-4	NA	TRBV11-3	CASSLAGAKEKLFF	TGTGCCAGCAGCTTAGCAGGGGCTAAGGAAAAACTGTTTTTT
TRBD2	TRBJ2-1	NA	TRBV11-2	CASTPRGGTHGDEQFF	TGTGCCAGCACTCCCCGCGGGGGGACCCACGGCGATGAGCAGTTCTTC
TRBD1	TRBJ1-2	NA	TRBV18	CASSLRGDYGYTF	TGTGCCAGCTCCCTCAGGGGGGACTATGGCTACACCTTC
TRBD1	TRBJ1-1	NA	TRBV3-1/TRBV3-2	CASSQYGQGAFGTEAFF	TGTGCCAGCAGCCAATATGGACAGGGGGCGTTCGGCACTGAAGCTTTCTTT
TRBD1	TRBJ1-2	few	TRBV4-2	CASSQEDRGYGYTF	TGTGCCAGCAGCCAAGAGGACAGGGGGTATGGCTACACCTTC
TRBD1	TRBJ1-6	NA	TRBV4-3	CASSQRAAGGNSPLHF	TGCGCCAGCAGCCAACGTGCGGCAGGGGGGAATTCACCCCTCCACTTT